The 23 T cell receptor beta chains below were found in one sample sequenced in a study of early T cells in non-severe SARS-CoV-2 infection. TCRdb called the 5' RACE reads again in MiXCR, with one record for every CDR3 protein. The table lists 45,000 to 55,000 distinct CDR3 sequences, about 6.5% of them singletons. This material consisted of whole blood, taken at baseline. The receptors here all came from an adult who was a healthcare worker with PCR-confirmed SARS-CoV-2 infection or an uninfected control (not recorded which).

In this sample, this clonotype turned up once. The chain employs TRBV6-1 and TRBJ1-6, with 12 bases aligning to TRBD1. V trimming: 6 bases; J trimming: 10 bases; junction bases outside the gene matches: 4. CDR3 length: 14 amino acids. CDR1 and CDR2 from the germline V gene are MNHNS and SASEGT. In DNA, the CDR3 is TGTGCCAGCAGCCGGGACAGGGGGCAGTCACCCCTCCACTTT. Translated: CASSRDRGQSPLHF.

This clonotype was detected ten times or more. The chain joins TRBV4-3 to TRBJ1-4; 7 bases fit TRBD1. This CDR3 comprises 15 residues. V gave up 4 bases and J gave up 3 bases; unmatched junction bases: 5. The V gene's germline CDR1 is LGHNA and CDR2 YSLEER. The CDR3 spells CASSRQDRANEKLFF. The CDR3 coding sequence is TGCGCCAGCAGCCGGCAAGACAGGGCTAATGAAAAACTGTTTTTT.

The rearrangement joins TRBV4-1 to TRBJ1-5; D is ambiguous. V was pared by 0 bases and J by 3 bases, with 9 bases between. Germline V gene lookup returns CDR1 MGHRA and CDR2 YSYEKL. The CDR3 runs to 15 residues. CDR3 in amino acids: CASSQDGHNNQPQHF. In nucleotides, the CDR3 is TGCGCCAGCAGCCAAGATGGGCATAACAATCAGCCCCAGCATTTT.

V gene TRBV18 combines with J gene TRBJ2-7; TRBD2 is a possible D gene (5 bases). Germline assignment: CDR1 KGHSH and CDR2 LQKENI. Between the trimmed V and J ends, which lost 4 bases and 4 bases, there was a span of 14 bases. This CDR3 region has 14 residues. CDR3 DNA: TGTGCCAGCTCACTCAGAGGGAAGAATTACGAGCAGTACTTC. As protein: CASSLRGKNYEQYF.

The chain joins TRBV18 to TRBJ2-5; 8 bases are shared with TRBD2. The CDR3 is 14 residues long. Germline trimming cut 3 bases from V and 3 bases from J; bases unmatched to any gene: 3. CDR1 is KGHSH, CDR2 LQKENI, per germline. This chain's CDR3 is CASSPKLAEETQYF. CDR3 DNA sequence: TGTGCCAGCTCACCCAAACTAGCGGAAGAGACCCAGTACTTC.

The chain links TRBV12-3 or TRBV12-4 to TRBJ1-2; D call uncertain. The CDR3 runs to 15 residues. The V and J ends lost 2 bases and 3 bases respectively, with 13 bases between them. The CDR3 DNA reads TGTGCCAGCAGTTTATCCGCAGGTTCGGACTATGGCTACACCTTC. Protein sequence: CASSLSAGSDYGYTF.

In this sample, this clonotype turned up a few times. The rearrangement uses TRBV18 and TRBJ1-1, with D possibly being TRBD1 (5 bases). Per germline, CDR1 KGHSH and CDR2 LQKENI. With 2 bases removed from V and 2 bases from J, the gap between germline ends came to 12 bases. CDR3 size: 15 residues. This CDR3 is CASSPGRERNTEAFF. For the CDR3, the DNA is TGTGCCAGCTCACCAGGCAGGGAGCGAAACACTGAAGCTTTCTTT.

This clonotype was seen ten or more times. This chain links TRBV5-1 with TRBJ1-4, with D maybe TRBD1 (5 bases). CDR3 length: 13 amino acids. Germline V gene data show CDR1 as SGHRS and CDR2 as YFSETQ. Trimming removed 3 bases at V and 5 bases at J, with 8 bases between. This CDR3 reads CASSYGANEKLFF. The CDR3 DNA sequence: TGCGCCAGCAGCTATGGGGCAAATGAAAAACTGTTTTTT.

This clonotype was counted ten times or more. The rearrangement links TRBV9 to TRBJ2-2; D unclear. Trimming cost V 0 bases and J 3 bases, with 6 bases left between them. The CDR3 is 14 amino acids. Germline CDR1 and CDR2: SGDLS and YYNGEE. For the CDR3, the DNA is TGTGCCAGCAGCGTAGAGACCTACACCGGGGAGCTGTTTTTT. It encodes CASSVETYTGELFF.

This clonotype was seen repeatedly, ten times or more. The V and J genes are TRBV4-3 and TRBJ2-5, with a weak D call TRBD1 (7 bases). CDR1 and CDR2 (germline): LGHNA, YSLEER. This CDR3 is built from 15 residues. Trimming left V 4 bases short and J 3 bases short, with 15 bases between. The CDR3 reads CASSPTAGGKETQYF. For the CDR3, the DNA is TGCGCCAGCAGCCCAACGGCAGGGGGGAAAGAGACCCAGTACTTC.

This clonotype was detected a few times. The rearrangement joins TRBV11-2 to TRBJ2-5, with no clear D. Trimming shortened V by 6 bases and J by 8 bases, and 10 bases separated the two germline ends. Germline CDR1 SGHAT, CDR2 FQNNGV. The CDR3 runs to 11 residues. In DNA, the CDR3 is TGTGCCAGCAGTCGAACTGAAACCCAGTACTTC. As protein: CASSRTETQYF.

This clonotype was recorded at least ten times. The chain couples TRBV7-6 to TRBJ1-3; D remains unclear. V was clipped by 1 base and J by 6 bases, with 10 bases between them. CDR3 length: 14 residues. From germline, CDR1 is SGHVS and CDR2 FNYEAQ. CDR3 amino acids: CASSLVTAENTIYF. Here the CDR3 DNA reads TGTGCCAGCAGCTTAGTGACGGCTGAAAACACCATATATTTT.

This sequence joins TRBV11-3 and TRBJ2-7; no reliable D call. Germline V gene lookup returns CDR1 SGHNT and CDR2 YENEEA. Trimming removed 5 bases from V and 2 bases from J, with 7 bases in between. CDR3 length equals 12 residues. The CDR3 here is CASSQKTYEQYF. CDR3 coding DNA: TGTGCCAGCAGCCAAAAAACCTACGAGCAGTACTTC.

CDR3 amino acids: CASSRSHRDFLTDTQYF. The DNA of the CDR3 is TGCGCCAGCAGCCGGTCCCACCGGGACTTCCTGACAGATACGCAGTATTTT. J is TRBJ2-3 and V is TRBV5-1; D perhaps matches TRBD2 (6 bases). V shed 4 bases and J shed 3 bases, with 21 bases lying between them. The germline V gene has CDR1 SGHRS and CDR2 YFSETQ. The CDR3 spans 17 residues. Full variable domain (remainder filled in from reference TRBV5-1 and TRBJ2-3): KAGVTQTPRYLIKTRGQQVTLSCSPISGHRSVSWYQQTPGQGLQFLFEYFSETQRNKGNFPGRFSGRQFSNSRSEMNVSTLELGDSALYLCASSRSHRDFLTDTQYFGPGTRLTVL.

This clonotype was detected ten times or more. The chain's CDR3 is CASSQAWAGSYEQYF. The CDR3 bases are TGTGCCAGTTCCCAGGCCTGGGCAGGGAGCTACGAGCAGTACTTC. This chain links TRBV19 with TRBJ2-7; D assignment may be TRBD1 or TRBD2 (5 bases each). Trimming left V 8 bases short and J 3 bases short, with 20 bases between. The germline V gene has CDR1 LNHDA and CDR2 SQIVND (reference sequence). The CDR3 consists of 15 residues.

The chain couples TRBV11-2 to TRBJ1-1; D is uncertain. The CDR3 loop spans 13 amino acids. The germline V gene encodes CDR1 SGHAT and CDR2 FQNNGV. V was cut by 8 bases and J by 6 bases, with 16 bases left in between. DNA for the CDR3: TGTGCCAGCGGGCAGAAACAAAGGGCTGAAGCTTTCTTT. The encoded protein is CASGQKQRAEAFF.

This clonotype was recorded a few times. The genes are TRBV9 and TRBJ2-5; 7 positions match TRBD2. The CDR3 runs 15 residues. Trimming cost V 0 bases and J 2 bases; bases outside gene matches: 4. Germline CDR1 SGDLS, CDR2 YYNGEE. The CDR3 is CASSVVPSGQETQYF. CDR3 sequence (DNA): TGTGCCAGCAGCGTAGTCCCTAGCGGACAAGAGACCCAGTACTTC.

The table lists this clonotype with many counts. This chain links TRBV4-1 with TRBJ2-3, with unresolved D. Trimming took 0 bases from V and 0 from J, leaving 10 bases between them. Per the germline V gene, CDR1 is MGHRA and CDR2 is YSYEKL. The CDR3 spans 16 residues. The CDR3 protein is CASSQDPWPSTDTQYF. In DNA form, the CDR3 reads TGCGCCAGCAGCCAAGATCCGTGGCCAAGCACAGATACGCAGTATTTT.

This clonotype came up many times. The CDR3 sequence: CASSILLVTGETQYF. DNA for the CDR3: TGTGCCAGCAGCATCCTTCTAGTTACCGGTGAGACCCAGTACTTC. V usage is TRBV11-2 and J usage is TRBJ2-5; no clear D gene. V dropped 5 bases and J dropped 5 bases, with 18 bases sitting between them. This CDR3 is 15 amino acids long. Germline-derived CDR1 and CDR2 are SGHAT and FQNNGV.

This clonotype occurred many times. The chain has TRBV5-1 and TRBJ2-2, with TRBD2 matching 10 bases. Germline V gene data show CDR1 as SGHRS and CDR2 as YFSETQ. The trim removed 1 base at V and 9 bases at J, leaving 6 bases unmatched. This CDR3 contains 15 residues. The CDR3 bases are TGCGCCAGCAGCTTGTCGGCTAGCGGGAGTCGGGAGCTGTTTTTT. Amino acid sequence: CASSLSASGSRELFF. Drawing the rest from reference TRBV5-1 and TRBJ2-2, the complete variable domain is KAGVTQTPRYLIKTRGQQVTLSCSPISGHRSVSWYQQTPGQGLQFLFEYFSETQRNKGNFPGRFSGRQFSNSRSEMNVSTLELGDSALYLCASSLSASGSRELFFGEGSRLTVL.

The table lists this clonotype with a few counts. The rearrangement links TRBV3-1 to TRBJ2-3; D may be TRBD1 (6 bases). The CDR3 loop spans 11 amino acids. CDR1 and CDR2 (germline): LGHDT, YNNKEL (reference sequence). The germline V and J ends were trimmed by 6 bases and 10 bases, with 11 bases remaining between them. The CDR3 DNA reads as TGTGCCAGCAGTGCAGGGGTCTCGCAGTATTTT. Protein product: CASSAGVSQYF.

This clonotype was observed a few times. This chain joins TRBV20-1 and TRBJ2-3, with D possibly matching TRBD2 (6 bases). The CDR3 extends over 18 amino acids. CDR1 and CDR2 from the germline V gene are DFQATT and SNEGSKA (reference sequence). Trimming took 4 bases from V and 2 from J, leaving 25 bases between them. The CDR3 nucleotides read TGCAGTGCTATCCCTCTCAAGCTAGAGGGACTCGACACAGATACGCAGTATTTT. Translating gives CSAIPLKLEGLDTDTQYF.

This clonotype was seen repeatedly, ten times or more. The V and J genes are TRBV2 and TRBJ2-7; weak D call: TRBD1 (6 bases). The V gene lost 7 bases and the J gene lost 0 bases, with 10 bases spanning the gap. The germline gives CDR1 SNHLY, CDR2 FYNNEI. There are 13 residues in the CDR3. Here the CDR3 reads CASKEDSSYEQYF. The DNA for the CDR3 is TGTGCCAGCAAAGAGGACAGCTCCTACGAGCAGTACTTC.